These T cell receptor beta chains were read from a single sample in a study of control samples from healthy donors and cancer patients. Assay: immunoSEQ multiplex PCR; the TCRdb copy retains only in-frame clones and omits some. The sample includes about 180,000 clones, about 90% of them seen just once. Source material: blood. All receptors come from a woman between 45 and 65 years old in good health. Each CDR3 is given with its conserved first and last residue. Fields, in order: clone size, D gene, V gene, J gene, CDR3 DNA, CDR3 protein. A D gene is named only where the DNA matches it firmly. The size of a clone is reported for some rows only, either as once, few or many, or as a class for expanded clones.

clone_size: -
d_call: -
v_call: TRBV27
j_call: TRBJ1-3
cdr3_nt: TGTGCCAGCAGTTCCGCCGGGACCCTGGGTTCTGGAAACACCATATATTTT
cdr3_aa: CASSSAGTLGSGNTIYF

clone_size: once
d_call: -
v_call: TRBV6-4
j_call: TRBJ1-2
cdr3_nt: TGTGCCAGCAGTGACGGCGTTAAGGTCACCTTC
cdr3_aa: CASSDGVKVTF

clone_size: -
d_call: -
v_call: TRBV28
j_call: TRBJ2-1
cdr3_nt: TGTGCCAGCAGTTTTCTCGGCAGCTCCTACAATGAGCAGTTCTTC
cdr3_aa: CASSFLGSSYNEQFF

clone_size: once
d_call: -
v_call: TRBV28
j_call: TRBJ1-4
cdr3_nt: TGTGCCAGCAGACCCACCATTGGGTCAACTAATGAAAAACTGTTTTTT
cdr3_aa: CASRPTIGSTNEKLFF

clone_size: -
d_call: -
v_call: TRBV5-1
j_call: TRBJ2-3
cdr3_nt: TGCGCCAGCAAGAAGACGTCGCACACAGATACGCAGTATTTT
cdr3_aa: CASKKTSHTDTQYF

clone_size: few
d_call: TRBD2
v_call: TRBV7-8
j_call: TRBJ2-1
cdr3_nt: TGTGCCAGCAGCTCCTGGGGAGCGGGGGGTGAGAATGAGCAGTTCTTC
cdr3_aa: CASSSWGAGGENEQFF

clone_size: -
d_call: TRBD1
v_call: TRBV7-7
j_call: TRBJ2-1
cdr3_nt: TGTGCCAGCAGCTTTGGGACAGCCTCCTACAATGAGCAGTTCTTC
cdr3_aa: CASSFGTASYNEQFF

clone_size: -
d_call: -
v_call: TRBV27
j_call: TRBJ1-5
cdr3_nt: TGTGCCAGCAGTACCTCAGATAGCAATCAGCCCCAGCATTTT
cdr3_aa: CASSTSDSNQPQHF

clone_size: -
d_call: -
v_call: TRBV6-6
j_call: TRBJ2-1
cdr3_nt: TGTGCCAGCAGTTACAGGGCCGCTGAGCAGTTCTTC
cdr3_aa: CASSYRAAEQFF

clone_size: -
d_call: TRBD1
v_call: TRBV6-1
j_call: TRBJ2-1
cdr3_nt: TGTGCCAGCAGTAACCCGGGACAGGCCTTAAATGAGCAGTTCTTC
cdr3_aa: CASSNPGQALNEQFF

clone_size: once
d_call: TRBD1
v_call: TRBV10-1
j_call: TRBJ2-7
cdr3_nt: TGCGCCAGCAGTGAGAGACAGGGGGCCTACGAGCAGTACTTC
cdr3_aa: CASSERQGAYEQYF

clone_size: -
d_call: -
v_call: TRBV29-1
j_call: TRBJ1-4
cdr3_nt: TGCAGCGCGGACCTAGGGGAAAAACTGTTTTTT
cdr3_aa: CSADLGEKLFF

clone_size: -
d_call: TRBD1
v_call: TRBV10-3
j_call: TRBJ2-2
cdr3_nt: TGTGCCATCAGGGGGACAGCGAACACCGGGGAGCTGTTTTTT
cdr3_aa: CAIRGTANTGELFF

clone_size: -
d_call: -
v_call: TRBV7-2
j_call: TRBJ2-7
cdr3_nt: TGTGCCAGCAGTCTCGGAGGGCCGGCCTACGAGCAGTACTTC
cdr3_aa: CASSLGGPAYEQYF

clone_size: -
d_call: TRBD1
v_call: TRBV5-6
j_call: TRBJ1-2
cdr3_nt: TGTGCCAGCAGCAATCGGGACAGGGTGAGGGTCTATGGCTACACCTTC
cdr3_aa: CASSNRDRVRVYGYTF

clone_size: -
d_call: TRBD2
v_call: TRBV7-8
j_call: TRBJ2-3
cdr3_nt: TGTGCCAGCAGCTTCGGGGGGATCCCCACAGATACGCAGTATTTT
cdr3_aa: CASSFGGIPTDTQYF

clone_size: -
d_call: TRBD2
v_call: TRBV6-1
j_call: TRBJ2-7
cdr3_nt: TGTGCCAGCAGTGAAGTTCTAGCGGCAATTACCTACGAGCAGTACTTC
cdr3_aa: CASSEVLAAITYEQYF

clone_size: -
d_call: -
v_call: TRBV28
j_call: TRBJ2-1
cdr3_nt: TGTGCCAGCAGTTTGAGTGGGGTTGGGGGGGCACGGTTCTTC
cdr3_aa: CASSLSGVGGARFF

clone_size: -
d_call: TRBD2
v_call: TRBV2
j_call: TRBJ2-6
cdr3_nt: TGTGCCAGCACTTCGTGGGGGGACTACTCTGGGGCCAACGTCCTGACTTTC
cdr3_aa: CASTSWGDYSGANVLTF

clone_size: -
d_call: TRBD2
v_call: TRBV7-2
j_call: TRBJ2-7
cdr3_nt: TGTGCCAGCAGCTTAAGGTACGGGAGGGCCGTCGGCGAGCAGTACTTC
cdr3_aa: CASSLRYGRAVGEQYF

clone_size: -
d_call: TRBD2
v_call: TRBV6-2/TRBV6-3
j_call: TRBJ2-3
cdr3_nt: TGTGCCAGCAGTTACTCGATAGCGGAGCTAGCGGCTCACAACACAGATACGCAGTATTTT
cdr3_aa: CASSYSIAELAAHNTDTQYF

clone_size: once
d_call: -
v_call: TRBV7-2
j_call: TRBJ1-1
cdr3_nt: TGTGCCAGCAGCTTAGCGCCCCCTGACACCGCCGCTGAAGCTTTCTTT
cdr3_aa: CASSLAPPDTAAEAFF

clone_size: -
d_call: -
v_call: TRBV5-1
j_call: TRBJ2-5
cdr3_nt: TGCGCCAGCAGCTTGGCCAGGGGAGGGGAGACCCAGTACTTC
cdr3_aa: CASSLARGGETQYF

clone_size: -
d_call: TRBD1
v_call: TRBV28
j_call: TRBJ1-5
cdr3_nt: TGTGCCAGCAGCCGACAGGGTCAAGGCAATCAGCCCCAGCATTTT
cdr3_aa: CASSRQGQGNQPQHF

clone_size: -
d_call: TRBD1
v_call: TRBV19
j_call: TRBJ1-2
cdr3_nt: TGTGCCAGTAAAGACAGGGGGAACTATGGCTACACCTTC
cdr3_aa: CASKDRGNYGYTF

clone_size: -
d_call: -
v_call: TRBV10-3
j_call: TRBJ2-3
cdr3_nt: TGTGCCATCAGTGAGTCGGTAGGCACAGATACGCAGTATTTT
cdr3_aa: CAISESVGTDTQYF

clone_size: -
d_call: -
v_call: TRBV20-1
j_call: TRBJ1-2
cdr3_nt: TGCAGTGCTACCGCGAGGGTGGGCTACACCTTC
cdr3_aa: CSATARVGYTF

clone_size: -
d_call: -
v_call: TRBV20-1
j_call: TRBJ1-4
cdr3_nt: TGCAGTGCTAGTACCTTTAGACGTGAAAAACTGTTTTTT
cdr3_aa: CSASTFRREKLFF

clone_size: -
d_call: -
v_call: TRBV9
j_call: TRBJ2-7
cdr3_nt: TGTGCCAGCAGCCCTAGTGGGGGTTCGTACTACGAGCAGTACTTC
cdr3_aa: CASSPSGGSYYEQYF

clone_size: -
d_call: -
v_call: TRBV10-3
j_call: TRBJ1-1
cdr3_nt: TGTGCCATCAGTGGTGGGGGGAACACTGAAGCTTTCTTT
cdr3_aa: CAISGGGNTEAFF

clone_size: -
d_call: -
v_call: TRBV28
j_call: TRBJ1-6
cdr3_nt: TGTGCCAGCAGTCGCCCCCCCCAGGCCCTCCACTTT
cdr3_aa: CASSRPPQALHF

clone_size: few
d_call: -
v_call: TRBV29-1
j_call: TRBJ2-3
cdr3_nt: TGCAGCGTTGAAGTTGGAGGAACAGATACGCAGTATTTT
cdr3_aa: CSVEVGGTDTQYF

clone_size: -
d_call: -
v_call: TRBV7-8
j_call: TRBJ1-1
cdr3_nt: TGTGCCAGCAGCCTAGGGGGTGGGGTTTTCAACACTGAAGCTTTCTTT
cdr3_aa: CASSLGGGVFNTEAFF

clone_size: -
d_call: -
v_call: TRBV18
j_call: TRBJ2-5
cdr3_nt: TGTGCCAGCTCACCCAAAGAGACCCAGTACTTC
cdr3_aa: CASSPKETQYF

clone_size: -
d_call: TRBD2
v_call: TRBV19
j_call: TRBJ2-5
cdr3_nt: TGTGCCAGTAGTCCCAGAGGACTAGCGGGAGAAGTGGGGACCCAGTACTTC
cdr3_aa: CASSPRGLAGEVGTQYF

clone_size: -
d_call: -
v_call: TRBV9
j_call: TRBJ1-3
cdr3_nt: TGTGCCAGCAGCGTAGGGTCAGCAATTTTCTCTGGAAACACCATATATTTT
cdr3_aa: CASSVGSAIFSGNTIYF

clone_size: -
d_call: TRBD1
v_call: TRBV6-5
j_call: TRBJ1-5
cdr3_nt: TGTGCCAGCAGGGGAGGGGGCGGTAATCAGCCCCAGCATTTT
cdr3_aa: CASRGGGGNQPQHF

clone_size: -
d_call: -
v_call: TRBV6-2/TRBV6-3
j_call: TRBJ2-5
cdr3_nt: TGTGCCAGCAGTTACGTATTGGGGGGCCTCCAAGAGACCCAGTACTTC
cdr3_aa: CASSYVLGGLQETQYF

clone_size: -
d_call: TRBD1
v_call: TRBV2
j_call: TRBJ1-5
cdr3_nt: TGTGCCAGCGGACAGGGAGTTCAGCCCCAGCATTTT
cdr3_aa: CASGQGVQPQHF

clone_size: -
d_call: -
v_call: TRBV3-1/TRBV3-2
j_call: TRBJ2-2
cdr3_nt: TGTGCCAGCAGCCAAGACCCCGGGGAGCTGTTTTTT
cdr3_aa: CASSQDPGELFF

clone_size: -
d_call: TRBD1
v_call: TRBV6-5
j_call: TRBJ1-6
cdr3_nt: TGTGCCAGCAGGGTTCTTAGACAGGGCCCTTCACCCCTCCACTTT
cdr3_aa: CASRVLRQGPSPLHF

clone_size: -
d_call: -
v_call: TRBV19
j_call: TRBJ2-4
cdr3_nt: TGTGCCAGTAGGGGCCGACCCTCAGCCAAAAACATTCAGTACTTC
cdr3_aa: CASRGRPSAKNIQYF

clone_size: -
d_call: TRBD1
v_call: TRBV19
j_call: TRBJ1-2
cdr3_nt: TGTGCCAGTAGTATCGCTCTGGTGACAGGGGCAGGGGGCTACACCTTC
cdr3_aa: CASSIALVTGAGGYTF

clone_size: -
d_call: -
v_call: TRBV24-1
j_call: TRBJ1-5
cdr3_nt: TGTGCCACCAGTGACCCGGGTAGGCCTCATCAGCCCCAGCATTTT
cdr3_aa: CATSDPGRPHQPQHF

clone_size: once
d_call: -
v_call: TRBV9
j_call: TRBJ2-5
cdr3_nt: TGTGCCAGCAGCGCGACGGAGCAAGAGACCCAGTACTTC
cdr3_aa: CASSATEQETQYF

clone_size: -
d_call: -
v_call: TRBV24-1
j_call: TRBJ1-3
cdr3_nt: TGTGCCACCAGTGACCCCGGCAGGGTTAACACCATATATTTT
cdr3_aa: CATSDPGRVNTIYF

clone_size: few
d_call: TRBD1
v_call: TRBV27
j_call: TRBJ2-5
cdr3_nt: TGTGCCAGCTGGACCAGACAGGGTAGGCAGACCCAGTACTTC
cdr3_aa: CASWTRQGRQTQYF

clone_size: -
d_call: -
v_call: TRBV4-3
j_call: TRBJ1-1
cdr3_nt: TGCGCCAGCAGCCAAATCCTAGACACTGAAGCTTTCTTT
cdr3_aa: CASSQILDTEAFF

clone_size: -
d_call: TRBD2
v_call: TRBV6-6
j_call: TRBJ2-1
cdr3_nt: TGTGCCAGCACCACGGGGGGAAATGAGCAGTTCTTC
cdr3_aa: CASTTGGNEQFF

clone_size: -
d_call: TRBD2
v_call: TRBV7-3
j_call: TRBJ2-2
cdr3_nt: TGTGCCAGCAGCTTAGCGGGAGGGGTGGCCGGGGAGCTGTTTTTT
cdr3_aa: CASSLAGGVAGELFF

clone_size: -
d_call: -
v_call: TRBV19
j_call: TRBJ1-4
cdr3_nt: TGTGCCAGTAGTATAACGAGTGCAACTAATGAAAAACTGTTTTTT
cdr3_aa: CASSITSATNEKLFF

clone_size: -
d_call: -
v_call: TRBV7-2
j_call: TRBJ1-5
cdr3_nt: TGTGCCAGCAGCTTCCAGTGGAATCAGCCCCAGCATTTT
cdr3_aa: CASSFQWNQPQHF

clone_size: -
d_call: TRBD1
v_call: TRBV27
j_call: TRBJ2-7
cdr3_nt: TGTGCCAGCAGTTTAAGGGGTGGCAGGGGGTACGAGCAGTACTTC
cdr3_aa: CASSLRGGRGYEQYF

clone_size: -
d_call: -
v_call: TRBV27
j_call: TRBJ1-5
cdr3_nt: TGTGCCAGCAGTTTTGCGGCTTTTCAGCCCCAGCATTTT
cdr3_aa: CASSFAAFQPQHF

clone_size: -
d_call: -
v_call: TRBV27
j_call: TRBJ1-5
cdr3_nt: TGTGCCAGCAGTATCCGACCAGGCAATCAGCCCCAGCATTTT
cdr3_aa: CASSIRPGNQPQHF

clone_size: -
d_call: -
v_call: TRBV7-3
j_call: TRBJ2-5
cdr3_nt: TGTGCCAGCAGCGTGGGACGAAAGGAGACCCAGTACTTC
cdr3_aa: CASSVGRKETQYF

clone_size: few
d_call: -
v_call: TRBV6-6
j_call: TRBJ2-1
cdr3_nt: TGTGCCAGCACTCCTGGCGACTCATTCGGCGGTAATGAGCAGTTCTTC
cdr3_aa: CASTPGDSFGGNEQFF

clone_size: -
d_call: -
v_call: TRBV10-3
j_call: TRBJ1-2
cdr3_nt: TGTGCCATCAGTGATAATACAGCTTATGGCTACACCTTC
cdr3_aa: CAISDNTAYGYTF

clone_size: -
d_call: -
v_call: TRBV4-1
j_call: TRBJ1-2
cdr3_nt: TGCGCCAGCAGCCAAGATTCTGACAGATTATATGGCTACACCTTC
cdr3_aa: CASSQDSDRLYGYTF

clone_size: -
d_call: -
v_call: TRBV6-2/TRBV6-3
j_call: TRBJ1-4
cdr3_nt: TGTGCCAGCAGTTACCGTCACAGGGATGAAAAACTGTTTTTT
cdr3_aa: CASSYRHRDEKLFF